These 26 T cell receptor beta chains came from one sample sequenced in a study of blood T cell repertoires in COVID-19. Sequenced by immunoSEQ multiplex PCR; TCRdb stores in-frame clones only, minus some. This table holds 90,000 to 120,000 clones, approximately 79% found once. Sample: peripheral blood. The receptors were gathered from a man aged 65-85 years with active or convalescent COVID-19.

The V and J genes are TRBV5-1 and TRBJ1-3, with 8 nucleotides matching TRBD1. V shed 3 bases, J shed 0 bases, and the junction held 11 bases outside the gene matches. Per germline, CDR1 SGHRS and CDR2 YFSETQ. CDR3 size: 18 residues. CDR3 sequence: CASSSRQGSSFSGNTIYF. DNA for the CDR3: TGCGCCAGCAGCTCCCGACAGGGGTCCTCTTTCTCTGGAAACACCATATATTTT. The full variable domain, with the rest looked up from reference TRBV5-1 and TRBJ1-3, is KAGVTQTPRYLIKTRGQQVTLSCSPISGHRSVSWYQQTPGQGLQFLFEYFSETQRNKGNFPGRFSGRQFSNSRSEMNVSTLELGDSALYLCASSSRQGSSFSGNTIYFGEGSWLTVV.

This chain joins TRBV5-4 and TRBJ2-2, with TRBD1 matching over 7 bases. There are 17 residues in the CDR3. Germline V lookup: CDR1 SGHNT, CDR2 YYREEE (reference sequence). Unmatched junction bases numbered 12, after V lost 4 bases and J lost 3 bases. CDR3 nucleotides: TGTGCCAGCAGCCCTGGACAGGCCATCCGATACACCGGGGAGCTGTTTTTT. This translates into CASSPGQAIRYTGELFF.

The chain is built from TRBV6-5 and TRBJ2-3; TRBD2 agrees at 10 bases. CDR3 length equals 15 residues. Trimming cost V 10 bases and J 6 bases; bases outside gene matches: 13. Looked up from germline, CDR1 is MNHEY and CDR2 is SVGAGI. CDR3: CATGLTSGLSDTQYF. The CDR3 nucleotides are TGTGCCACGGGTTTGACTAGCGGGCTTTCGGATACGCAGTATTTT.

V gene TRBV30 combines with J gene TRBJ1-3; TRBD1 agrees at 9 bases. The CDR3 covers 14 residues. The trim removed 7 bases at V and 2 bases at J, leaving 6 bases unmatched. Germline V gene lookup returns CDR1 GTSNPN and CDR2 SVGIG (reference sequence). CDR3 DNA: TGTGCCTCCGGGACAGGGCGCCCTGGAAACACCATATATTTT. Translated: CASGTGRPGNTIYF.

This chain joins TRBV28 and TRBJ1-4; D gene ambiguous. This CDR3 is built from 16 residues. Germline CDR1 MDHEN, CDR2 SYDVKM. Trimming left V 5 bases short and J 4 bases short, with 17 bases between. The chain's CDR3 is CASSLTPMASNEKLFF. CDR3 bases: TGTGCCAGCAGTCTTACCCCCATGGCAAGTAATGAAAAACTGTTTTTT.

A single count supports this clone. The gene calls are TRBV9 and TRBJ2-7, with D uncertain. Germline V CDR1 and CDR2: SGDLS, YYNGEE. CDR3 length: 15 residues. V lost 0 bases and J lost 0, with 10 bases in between. The CDR3 reads CASSVAGGYSYEQYF. The CDR3 DNA sequence: TGTGCCAGCAGCGTAGCAGGTGGATACTCCTACGAGCAGTACTTC.

Only one count was recorded for this clone. The V and J genes are TRBV19 and TRBJ2-7; 7 positions agree with TRBD1. This CDR3 is built from 15 residues. The germline V gene has CDR1 LNHDA and CDR2 SQIVND (reference sequence). J lost 2 bases, V lost 4 bases, and 8 bases had no gene match. The DNA for the CDR3 is TGTGCCAGTAGTACCACAGGGGACCTGACCTACGAGCAGTACTTC. Its protein is CASSTTGDLTYEQYF.

This clone was observed a few times. The rearrangement links TRBV2 to TRBJ2-1, with D perhaps matching TRBD2 (7 bases). Germline V lookup: CDR1 SNHLY, CDR2 FYNNEI. The CDR3 contains 12 residues. Between the trimmed V and J ends, which lost 3 bases and 8 bases, there was a span of 8 bases. This CDR3 reads CASSEGGHEQFF. The CDR3 DNA sequence: TGTGCCAGCAGTGAGGGGGGGCATGAGCAGTTCTTC. Together with reference TRBV2 and TRBJ2-1, the CDR3 gives the full variable domain: EPEVTQTPSHQVTQMGQEVILRCVPISNHLYFYWYRQILGQKVEFLVSFYNNEISEKSEIFDDQFSVERPDGSNFTLKIRSTKLEDSAMYFCASSEGGHEQFFGPGTRLTVL.

The table lists this clone with a few counts. CDR3 sequence reads: CASSSYRGRTPTNYGYTF. Written as DNA, the CDR3 is TGTGCCAGTAGTAGTTACAGGGGGCGCACCCCTACTAACTATGGCTACACCTTC. The chain uses TRBV19 and TRBJ1-2; 9 bases are shared with TRBD1. V was clipped by 4 bases and J by 0 bases; unmatched bases: 12. CDR3 length equals 18 residues. Germline-derived CDR1 and CDR2 are LNHDA and SQIVND (reference sequence).

The V call is TRBV19, the J call TRBJ2-5; 7 positions agree with TRBD2. Germline CDR1 is LNHDA and CDR2 is SQIVND (reference sequence). V gave up 3 bases and J gave up 5 bases; unmatched junction bases: 3. This CDR3 has 13 residues. The CDR3 loop reads CASSILAAETQYF. The CDR3, as DNA: TGTGCCAGTAGTATCCTAGCGGCTGAGACCCAGTACTTC.

This chain links TRBV3-1 (or the pseudogene TRBV3-2) with TRBJ1-3; D might be TRBD1 (5 bases). Looked up from germline, CDR1 is LGHDT and CDR2 is YNNKEL (reference sequence). V was trimmed by 1 base and J by 2 bases, leaving 12 bases between them. This CDR3 contains 16 residues. The CDR3 nucleotides read TGTGCCAGCAGCCAAGTCGCAGGGCTTACTGGAAACACCATATATTTT. Protein sequence: CASSQVAGLTGNTIYF.

This clone was detected only once. The V call is TRBV5-1, the J call TRBJ2-5; 8 bases align to TRBD2. The CDR3 runs 15 residues. V lost 0 bases and J lost 0; bases outside the gene matches: 1. CDR1 and CDR2 from the germline V gene are SGHRS and YFSETQ. The CDR3 sequence: CASSLVLADQETQYF. In DNA, the CDR3 is TGCGCCAGCAGCTTGGTACTAGCGGACCAAGAGACCCAGTACTTC.

The V gene is TRBV4-1, the J gene TRBJ2-5; 9 positions match TRBD2. The CDR3 totals 16 residues. The ends lost 0 bases at V and 5 bases at J; junction bases unmatched: 7. Germline V lookup: CDR1 MGHRA, CDR2 YSYEKL. For the CDR3, the DNA is TGCGCCAGCAGCCAAGAAAGGCTAGCGGGAATGGAGACCCAGTACTTC. Translated: CASSQERLAGMETQYF.

V gene TRBV4-2 combines with J gene TRBJ2-3; 11 positions match TRBD2. This CDR3 is built from 18 residues. The J segment lost 1 base and the V segment lost 3 bases, leaving 9 bases of the junction unmatched. From germline, CDR1 is LGHNA and CDR2 YNFKEQ. The CDR3 nucleotides are TGTGCCAGCAGCCAGAGGACTAGCGGGTCCCCCGGCACAGATACGCAGTATTTT. The encoded protein is CASSQRTSGSPGTDTQYF.

The sample holds a few counts of this clone. V and J are TRBV6-1 and TRBJ2-2; 8 bases are shared with TRBD2. CDR1 is MNHNS and CDR2 is SASEGT in the germline V gene. J lost 4 bases, V lost 2 bases, and 6 bases had no gene match. This CDR3 has 16 residues. In DNA, the CDR3 is TGTGCCAGCAGTGAAAAGAAGCGGGAGCTCACCGGGGAGCTGTTTTTT. Its translation: CASSEKKRELTGELFF.

The genes are TRBV6-5 and TRBJ1-4, with 9 bases matching TRBD1. The CDR3 is made up of 15 amino acids. Per germline, CDR1 MNHEY and CDR2 SVGAGI. With 2 bases clipped from V and 6 bases from J, the junction kept 4 bases outside the gene matches. For the CDR3, the DNA is TGTGCCAGCAGTTACCGGGGACAGGGCGATGAAAAACTGTTTTTT. This encodes CASSYRGQGDEKLFF.

This rearrangement joins TRBV5-1 to TRBJ2-3, with 7 bases fitting TRBD2. Germline CDR1 is SGHRS and CDR2 is YFSETQ. The CDR3 loop spans 15 amino acids. V lost 3 bases to trimming and J lost 4 bases; unmatched junction nucleotides: 8. The CDR3 is CASSSLPGGSDTQYF. CDR3 coding DNA: TGCGCCAGCAGCTCCCTTCCGGGAGGCTCAGATACGCAGTATTTT.

This chain links TRBV21-1 with TRBJ2-7; the D call of TRBD2 is as the table states it, not checked on the DNA. TRBV21-1 is assigned pseudogene status. The CDR3 runs to 16 residues. The CDR3, as DNA: TGTGCCAGCAGCAAACCCGGGGGGACTAGCTCCTACGAGCAGTACTTC. It is translated as CASSKPGGTSSYEQYF.

This chain connects TRBV6-6 to TRBJ1-1; 8 bases fit TRBD1. The CDR3 covers 14 residues. Germline values: CDR1 MNHNY, CDR2 SVGAGI (reference sequence). The V segment lost 7 bases and the J segment 7 bases; nucleotides outside the gene matches: 11. CDR3 amino acids: CASKNRGANGEAFF. CDR3 in DNA: TGTGCCAGCAAAAACAGGGGGGCTAACGGTGAAGCTTTCTTT.

A single count supports this clone. The rearrangement links TRBV3-1 (or the pseudogene TRBV3-2) to TRBJ2-3; 13 bases are shared with TRBD2. The CDR3 sequence is 18 residues long. V gave up 6 bases and J gave up 0 bases; unmatched junction bases: 9. Looked up from germline, CDR1 is LGHDT and CDR2 is YNNKEL (reference sequence). In DNA, the CDR3 is TGTGCCAGCAGTCCCGGGACTAGCGGGATTAGGAGCACAGATACGCAGTATTTT. Translating gives CASSPGTSGIRSTDTQYF.

V gene TRBV5-1 combines with J gene TRBJ2-1; TRBD1 matches 8 bases. Germline assignment: CDR1 SGHRS and CDR2 YFSETQ. This CDR3 has 17 residues. Trimming cost V 4 bases and J 0 bases; bases outside gene matches: 9. The DNA for the CDR3 is TGCGCCAGCAGCGCCCCGCCCGGGACAGGCTCCTACAATGAGCAGTTCTTC. It yields the protein CASSAPPGTGSYNEQFF.

The chain links TRBV6-6 to TRBJ1-5; 11 bases are a match to TRBD1. The trim removed 9 bases at V and 6 bases at J, leaving 4 bases unmatched. In germline, CDR1 is MNHNY, CDR2 SVGAGI (reference sequence). The CDR3 is made up of 13 amino acids. CDR3 nucleotide sequence: TGTGCCAGTGGGACAGGGGGAGGTCAGCCCCAGCATTTT. This encodes CASGTGGGQPQHF.

This chain uses TRBV4-2 with TRBJ2-1; D perhaps matches TRBD2 (6 bases). Per the germline V gene, CDR1 is LGHNA and CDR2 is YNFKEQ. The CDR3 has 16 amino acids. V was pared by 2 bases and J by 4 bases, with 15 bases between. CDR3 nucleotides: TGTGCCAGCAGCCAAAGTCGGGCTAGCGTTTACAATGAGCAGTTCTTC. Translating gives CASSQSRASVYNEQFF.

The rearrangement links TRBV6-5 to TRBJ2-5, with D possibly TRBD1 on 6 matching bases. Trimming left V 2 bases short and J 2 bases short, with 6 bases between. Germline lookup yields CDR1 MNHEY and CDR2 SVGAGI. The CDR3 sequence is 13 residues long. The CDR3 sequence is CASSYGQQETQYF. In DNA, the CDR3 is TGTGCCAGCAGTTACGGACAGCAAGAGACCCAGTACTTC.

The J gene is TRBJ1-2, the V gene TRBV7-3; TRBD1 might be the D (5 bases). Trimming removed 4 bases at V and 7 bases at J, with 13 bases between. CDR1 and CDR2 (germline): SGHTA, FQGTGA. CDR3 length: 13 residues. Here the CDR3 reads CASSYAQGFGYTF. CDR3 in DNA: TGTGCCAGCAGCTATGCTCAGGGTTTTGGCTACACCTTC.

The V call is TRBV4-1, the J call TRBJ1-6; 7 nucleotides agree with TRBD1. CDR3 length equals 18 residues. Per the germline V gene, CDR1 is MGHRA and CDR2 is YSYEKL. V dropped 0 bases and J dropped 2; count of bases not matched to a gene: 7. As DNA, the CDR3 is TGCGCCAGCAGCCAAGACTTGAGGGGGCAGGCCTATAATTCACCCCTCCACTTT. The encoded protein is CASSQDLRGQAYNSPLHF.